Below, 8 T cell receptor beta chains from the same sample are listed, as sequenced in a study of cytomegalovirus exposure and HLA in healthy donors. Primers for the PCR totalled 60 Vbeta and 13 Jbeta. Measured with immunoSEQ multiplex PCR; TCRdb has only the in-frame clones, and not every one. The sample gives about 140,000 clones, 80% of which show up once; 2% to 2.5% is in the top ten. The sequencing sample was made of PBMCs. Receptors were obtained from a man aged 45 to 65 in good health and CMV-seronegative.

This clone was recorded only once. The gene calls are TRBV7-9 and TRBJ1-1; possibly TRBD1 for D (5 bases). Germline-derived CDR1 and CDR2 are SEHNR and FQNEAQ (reference sequence). CDR3 length equals 15 residues. Trimming shortened V by 5 bases and J by 1 base, and 14 bases separated the two germline ends. As DNA, the CDR3 is TGTGCCAGCAGCCGCCGAACTCAGGGGAACACTGAAGCTTTCTTT. Translated, it gives CASSRRTQGNTEAFF.

This rearrangement joins TRBV9 to TRBJ2-1; 10 bases are shared with TRBD2. The CDR3 loop spans 17 amino acids. CDR1 and CDR2 (germline): SGDLS, YYNGEE. V shed 3 bases, J shed 5 bases, and the junction held 11 bases outside the gene matches. CDR3 sequence: CASSGGQRGGPDNEQFF. Written as DNA, the CDR3 is TGTGCCAGCAGCGGCGGACAGCGGGGGGGCCCGGACAATGAGCAGTTCTTC. Supplemented by reference TRBV9 and TRBJ2-1, the full variable domain reads DSGVTQTPKHLITATGQRVTLRCSPRSGDLSVYWYQQSLDQGLQFLIQYYNGEERAKGNILERFSAQQFPDLHSELNLSSLELGDSALYFCASSGGQRGGPDNEQFFGPGTRLTVL.

The chain has TRBV5-1 and TRBJ1-2; 8 nucleotides align to TRBD1. There are 14 residues in the CDR3. Germline-derived CDR1 and CDR2 are SGHRS and YFSETQ. Germline trimming cut 4 bases from V and 7 bases from J; bases unmatched to any gene: 9. CDR3: CASSPSTGESGYTF. CDR3 sequence (DNA): TGCGCCAGCAGCCCCTCGACAGGGGAGAGTGGCTACACCTTC. Variable domain in full (rest from reference TRBV5-1 and TRBJ1-2): KAGVTQTPRYLIKTRGQQVTLSCSPISGHRSVSWYQQTPGQGLQFLFEYFSETQRNKGNFPGRFSGRQFSNSRSEMNVSTLELGDSALYLCASSPSTGESGYTFGSGTRLTVV.

The gene calls are TRBV9 and TRBJ1-4; D is unclear. CDR1 and CDR2 from the germline V gene are SGDLS and YYNGEE. The CDR3 loop spans 14 amino acids. V dropped 3 bases and J dropped 4 bases, with 10 bases sitting between them. The CDR3 protein is CASSAPGSNEKLFF. Written as DNA, the CDR3 is TGTGCCAGCAGCGCGCCGGGGAGTAATGAAAAACTGTTTTTT.

The chain employs TRBV2 and TRBJ1-1, with D maybe TRBD1 (6 bases). The CDR3 has 14 amino acids. The germline gives CDR1 SNHLY, CDR2 FYNNEI. V gave up 4 bases and J gave up 1 base, with 10 bases separating them. CDR3 nucleotides: TGTGCCAGCAGTGTCATACAGGGGAACACTGAAGCTTTCTTT. It specifies CASSVIQGNTEAFF.

The CDR3 region has the DNA TGTGCCAGCACTACTGACTTTGTTTCACCCCTCCACTTT. Residues: CASTTDFVSPLHF. This chain joins TRBV2 and TRBJ1-6; D call uncertain. The germline V and J ends were trimmed by 7 bases and 9 bases, with 13 bases remaining between them. This CDR3 region has 13 residues. In germline, CDR1 is SNHLY, CDR2 FYNNEI.

The rearrangement joins TRBV6-5 to TRBJ1-2, with D perhaps TRBD1 (6 bases). In germline, CDR1 is MNHEY, CDR2 SVGAGI. CDR3 size: 14 residues. Trimming took off 0 bases at V and 4 bases at J, with 9 bases between the two ends. The CDR3 nucleotides read TGTGCCAGCAGTTACTCGGACAGCCCCTATGGCTACACCTTC. Its translation is CASSYSDSPYGYTF.

The chain is built from TRBV19 and TRBJ2-4; D is perhaps TRBD1 (6 bases). V was shortened by 6 bases and J by 6 bases, with 15 bases between the two germline ends. Germline assignment: CDR1 LNHDA and CDR2 SQIVND (reference sequence). The CDR3 extends over 14 amino acids. The CDR3 DNA reads as TGTGCCAGTAGCTTACAGGGTAGGGGAAACATTCAGTACTTC. Translation gives CASSLQGRGNIQYF.